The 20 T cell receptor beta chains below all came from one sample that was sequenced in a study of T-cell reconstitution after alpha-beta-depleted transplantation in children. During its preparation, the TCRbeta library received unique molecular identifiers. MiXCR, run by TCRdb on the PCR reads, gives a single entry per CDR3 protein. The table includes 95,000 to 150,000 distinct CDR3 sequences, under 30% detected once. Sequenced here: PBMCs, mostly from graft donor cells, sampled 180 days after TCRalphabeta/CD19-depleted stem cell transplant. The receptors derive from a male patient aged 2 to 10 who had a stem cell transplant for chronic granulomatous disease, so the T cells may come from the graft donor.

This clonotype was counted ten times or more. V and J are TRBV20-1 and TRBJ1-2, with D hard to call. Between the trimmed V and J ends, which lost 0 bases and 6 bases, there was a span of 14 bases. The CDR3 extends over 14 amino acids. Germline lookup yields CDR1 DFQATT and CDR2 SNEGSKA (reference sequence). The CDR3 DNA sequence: TGCAGTGCTAGAGATCTCCGGTGGGCGCATGGCTACACCTTC. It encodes CSARDLRWAHGYTF.

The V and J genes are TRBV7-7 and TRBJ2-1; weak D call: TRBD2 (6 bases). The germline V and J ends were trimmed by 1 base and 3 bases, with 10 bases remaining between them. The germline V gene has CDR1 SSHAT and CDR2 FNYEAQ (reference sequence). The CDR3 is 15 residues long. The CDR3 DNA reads TGTGCCAGCAGCTTAGGGGGGGTAGGCTACAATGAGCAGTTCTTC. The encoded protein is CASSLGGVGYNEQFF.

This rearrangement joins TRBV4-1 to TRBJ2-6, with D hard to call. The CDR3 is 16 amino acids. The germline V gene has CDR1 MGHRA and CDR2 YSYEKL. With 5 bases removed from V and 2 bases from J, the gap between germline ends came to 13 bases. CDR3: CASSTFMGTGANVLTF. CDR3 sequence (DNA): TGCGCCAGCAGCACGTTTATGGGGACTGGGGCCAACGTCCTGACTTTC.

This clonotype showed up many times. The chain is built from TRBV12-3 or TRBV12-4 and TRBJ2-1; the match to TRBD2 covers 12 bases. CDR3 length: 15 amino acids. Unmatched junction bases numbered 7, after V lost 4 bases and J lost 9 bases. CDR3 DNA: TGTGCCAGCAGTTGGTCTAGCGGGAGGGCTGGTGAGCAGTTCTTC. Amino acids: CASSWSSGRAGEQFF.

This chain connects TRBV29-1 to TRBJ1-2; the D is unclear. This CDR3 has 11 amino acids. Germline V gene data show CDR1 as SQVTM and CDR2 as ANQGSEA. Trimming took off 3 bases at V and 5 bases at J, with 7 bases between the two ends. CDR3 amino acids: CSVEEPYGYTF. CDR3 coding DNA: TGCAGCGTTGAGGAGCCTTATGGCTACACCTTC.

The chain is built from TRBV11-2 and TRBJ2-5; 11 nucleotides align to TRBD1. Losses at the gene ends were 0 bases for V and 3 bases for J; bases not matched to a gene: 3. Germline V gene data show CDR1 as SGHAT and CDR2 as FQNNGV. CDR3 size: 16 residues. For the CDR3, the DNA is TGTGCCAGCAGCTTAGACCTGGGACAGGGGGAAGAGACCCAGTACTTC. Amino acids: CASSLDLGQGEETQYF.

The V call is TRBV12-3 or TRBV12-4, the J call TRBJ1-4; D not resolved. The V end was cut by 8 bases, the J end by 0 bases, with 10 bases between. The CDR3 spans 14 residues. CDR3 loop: CASLRSATNEKLFF. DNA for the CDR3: TGTGCCAGCCTCCGGTCTGCAACTAATGAAAAACTGTTTTTT.

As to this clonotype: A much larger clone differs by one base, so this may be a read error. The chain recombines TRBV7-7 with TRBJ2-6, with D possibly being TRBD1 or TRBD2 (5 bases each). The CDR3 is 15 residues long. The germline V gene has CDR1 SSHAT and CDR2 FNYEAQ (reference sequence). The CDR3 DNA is TGTGCCAGCAGCCAGACGGACGCCGGGGCCAACGGCCTGACTTTC. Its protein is CASSQTDAGANGLTF. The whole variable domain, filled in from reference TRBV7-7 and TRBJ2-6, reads GAGVSQSPRYKVTKRGQDVTLRCDPISSHATLYWYQQALGQGPEFLTYFNYEAQPDKSGLPSDRFSAERPEGSISTLTIQRTEQRDSAMYRCASSQTDAGANGLTFGAGSRLTVL.

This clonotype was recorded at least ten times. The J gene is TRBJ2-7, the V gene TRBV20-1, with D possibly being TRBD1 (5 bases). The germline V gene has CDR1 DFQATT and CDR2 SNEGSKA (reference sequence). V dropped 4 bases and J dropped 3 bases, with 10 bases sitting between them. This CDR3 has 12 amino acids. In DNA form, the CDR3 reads TGCAGTGCTATTCACAGGAACTACGAGCAGTACTTC. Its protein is CSAIHRNYEQYF.

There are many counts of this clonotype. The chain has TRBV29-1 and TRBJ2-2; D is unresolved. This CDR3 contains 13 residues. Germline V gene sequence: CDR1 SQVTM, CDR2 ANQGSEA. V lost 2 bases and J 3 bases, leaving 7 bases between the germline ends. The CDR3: CSVEQIHTGELFF. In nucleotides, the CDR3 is TGCAGCGTTGAACAGATACACACCGGGGAGCTGTTTTTT.

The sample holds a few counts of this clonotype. This chain's CDR3 is CSVEVGVPYEQYF. The CDR3 DNA sequence: TGCAGCGTTGAAGTAGGAGTCCCCTACGAGCAGTACTTC. The genes are TRBV29-1 and TRBJ2-7, with D unclear. This CDR3 contains 13 residues. V lost 1 base and J 2 bases, leaving 9 bases between the germline ends. In germline, CDR1 is SQVTM, CDR2 ANQGSEA.

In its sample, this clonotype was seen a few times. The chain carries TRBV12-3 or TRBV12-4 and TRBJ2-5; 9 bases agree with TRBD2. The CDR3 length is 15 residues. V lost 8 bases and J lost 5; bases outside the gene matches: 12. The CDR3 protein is CASAFLAGLGETQYF. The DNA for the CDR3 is TGTGCCAGCGCCTTTCTAGCGGGACTAGGGGAGACCCAGTACTTC.

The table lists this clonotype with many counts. CDR3 region: CSVADRMSAGYTF. The CDR3 nucleotides are TGCAGCGTTGCCGACAGGATGTCGGCTGGCTACACCTTC. V and J are TRBV29-1 and TRBJ1-2; possible D gene TRBD1, 6 bases. This CDR3 has 13 residues. Germline CDR1 reads SQVTM; CDR2 reads ANQGSEA. V was shortened by 4 bases and J by 7 bases, with 16 bases between the two germline ends.

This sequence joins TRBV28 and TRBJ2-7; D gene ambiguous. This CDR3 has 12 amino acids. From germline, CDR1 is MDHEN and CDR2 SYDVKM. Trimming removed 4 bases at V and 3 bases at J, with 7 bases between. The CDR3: CASSSPVYEQYF. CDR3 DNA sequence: TGTGCCAGCAGTTCCCCGGTCTACGAGCAGTACTTC. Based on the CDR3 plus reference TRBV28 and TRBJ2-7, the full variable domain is DVKVTQSSRYLVKRTGEKVFLECVQDMDHENMFWYRQDPGLGLRLIYFSYDVKMKEKGDIPEGYSVSREKKERFSLILESASTNQTSMYLCASSSPVYEQYFGPGTRLTVT.

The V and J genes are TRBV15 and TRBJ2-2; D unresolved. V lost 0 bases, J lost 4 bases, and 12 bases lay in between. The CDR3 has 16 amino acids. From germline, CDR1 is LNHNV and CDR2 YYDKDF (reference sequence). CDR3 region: CATSRDATRSTGELFF. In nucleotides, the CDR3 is TGTGCCACCAGCAGAGATGCCACACGATCCACCGGGGAGCTGTTTTTT. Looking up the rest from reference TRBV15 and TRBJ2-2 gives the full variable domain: DAMVIQNPRYQVTQFGKPVTLSCSQTLNHNVMYWYQQKSSQAPKLLFHYYDKDFNNEADTPDNFQSRRPNTSFCFLDIRSPGLGDTAMYLCATSRDATRSTGELFFGEGSRLTVL.

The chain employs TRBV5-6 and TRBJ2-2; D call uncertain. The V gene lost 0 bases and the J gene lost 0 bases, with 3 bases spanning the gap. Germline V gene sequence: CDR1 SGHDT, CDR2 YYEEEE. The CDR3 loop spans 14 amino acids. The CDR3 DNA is TGTGCCAGCAGCTTGGGATCGAACACCGGGGAGCTGTTTTTT. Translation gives CASSLGSNTGELFF.

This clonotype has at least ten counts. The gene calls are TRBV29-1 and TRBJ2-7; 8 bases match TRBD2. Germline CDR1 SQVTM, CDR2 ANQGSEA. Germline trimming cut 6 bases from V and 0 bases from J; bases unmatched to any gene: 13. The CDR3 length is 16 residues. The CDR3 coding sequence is TGCAGCGTCCGGGGTAGCGGGAAAAATCCCTCCTACGAGCAGTACTTC. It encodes CSVRGSGKNPSYEQYF.

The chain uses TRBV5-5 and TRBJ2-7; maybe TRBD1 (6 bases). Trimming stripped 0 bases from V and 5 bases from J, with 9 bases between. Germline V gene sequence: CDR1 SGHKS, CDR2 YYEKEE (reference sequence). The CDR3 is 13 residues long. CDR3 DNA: TGTGCCAGCAGCTTGGACAGGGTAGACGAGCAGTACTTC. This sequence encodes CASSLDRVDEQYF.

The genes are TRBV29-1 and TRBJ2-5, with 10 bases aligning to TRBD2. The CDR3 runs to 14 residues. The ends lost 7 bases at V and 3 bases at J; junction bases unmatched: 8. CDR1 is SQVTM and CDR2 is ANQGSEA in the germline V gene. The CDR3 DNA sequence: TGCAGCGCCGAGTGGGGACTAGCGAAAGAGACCCAGTACTTC. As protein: CSAEWGLAKETQYF.

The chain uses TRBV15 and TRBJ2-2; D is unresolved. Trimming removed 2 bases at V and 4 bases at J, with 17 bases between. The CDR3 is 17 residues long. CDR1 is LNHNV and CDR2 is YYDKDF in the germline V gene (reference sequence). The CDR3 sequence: CATSRSRQATITGELFF. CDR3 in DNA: TGTGCCACCAGCAGATCCCGACAAGCGACAATCACCGGGGAGCTGTTTTTT.